The table lists the clone carrying this T cell receptor beta chain with a few counts. Its antigen is unidentified. The sample originates from a study of T-cell reconstitution after alpha-beta-depleted transplantation in children. Notes on the study in general: High day-60 TCRbeta diversity in some patients came from surviving recipient T cells and thymic progenitors. Reports say that about two months after transplant, the alpha-beta T cells came out of several hundred graft clones that had expanded. Among T cells one year after transplant, newly produced cells accounted for most counts and diversity.

For TCRbeta, the library was prepared with unique molecular identifiers. TCRdb ran MiXCR on the PCR reads and lists one entry per CDR3 protein. The sample shows more than 75,000 distinct CDR3 sequences, about 25% of them seen only once. Germline V gives CDR1 LGHDT, CDR2 YNNKEL (reference sequence). The CDR3 spans 11 residues. Trimming removed 7 bases from V and 3 bases from J, with 7 bases in between. The sequences come from PBMCs, collected before TCRalphabeta/CD19-depleted stem cell transplant. The receptor was derived from a boy between 2 and 10 years old with acute lymphoblastic leukemia, due to receive a stem cell transplant. This chain uses TRBV3-1 with TRBJ2-7, with D unclear. The CDR3 DNA reads as TGTGCCAGCACCCCTCTCTACGAGCAGTACTTC. This gives the protein CASTPLYEQYF.